One sample yielded the 29 T cell receptor beta chains listed below, sequenced in a study of T cells in tuberculosis. The time point: new active TB diagnosis, blood taken before or within 7 days of starting treatment. The protocol was immunoSEQ multiplex PCR, while the TCRdb copy is restricted to in-frame clones and leaves out a portion. The data contain tens of thousands of clones, 87% of them singletons. This specimen was PBMCs, taken at tuberculosis diagnosis. These receptors were collected from an adult with tuberculosis.

This chain uses TRBV9 with TRBJ2-3, with 7 positions matching TRBD2. This CDR3 region has 16 residues. Germline V gene lookup returns CDR1 SGDLS and CDR2 YYNGEE. V lost 3 bases to trimming and J lost 2 bases; unmatched junction nucleotides: 9. The DNA for the CDR3 is TGTGCCAGCAGCGATAGGATGGCGGGGGTCACAGATACGCAGTATTTT. Its protein is CASSDRMAGVTDTQYF.

V is TRBV14 and J is TRBJ2-1, with TRBD2 as a possible D gene (5 bases). Germline assignment: CDR1 SGHDN and CDR2 FVKESK. The CDR3 has 14 amino acids. V shed 2 bases and J shed 4 bases, with 9 bases lying between them. The CDR3: CASSQSDYYNEQFF. CDR3 nucleotides: TGTGCCAGCAGCCAAAGCGACTATTACAATGAGCAGTTCTTC.

The rearrangement links TRBV30 to TRBJ1-2, with D possibly being TRBD1 (6 bases). The CDR3 runs 13 residues. The V and J ends lost 4 bases and 2 bases respectively, with 11 bases between them. Germline loops: CDR1 GTSNPN, CDR2 SVGIG (reference sequence). DNA of the CDR3: TGTGCCTGGACGGCCAGGGGCAACTATGGCTACACCTTC. Translation gives CAWTARGNYGYTF. Drawing the rest from reference TRBV30 and TRBJ1-2, the complete variable domain is SQTIHQWPATLVQPVGSPLSLECTVEGTSNPNLYWYRQAAGRGLQLLFYSVGIGQISSEVPQNLSASRPQDRQFILSSKKLLLSDSGFYLCAWTARGNYGYTFGSGTRLTVV.

The chain employs TRBV12-5 and TRBJ1-5; possible D gene TRBD1, 6 bases. CDR3 length equals 18 residues. CDR1 LGHNT and CDR2 FRNRAP come from the germline V gene. Trimming shortened V by 2 bases and J by 5 bases, and 22 bases separated the two germline ends. Here the CDR3 DNA reads TGTGCTAGTGGTTTGTCCCCAACGACGGGGGGCTTGGATCAGCCCCAGCATTTT. This gives the protein CASGLSPTTGGLDQPQHF.

The chain has TRBV5-6 and TRBJ1-2, with TRBD1 matching over 9 bases. The CDR3 is 13 residues long. Germline V gives CDR1 SGHDT, CDR2 YYEEEE. V gave up 3 bases and J gave up 8 bases; unmatched junction bases: 5. The CDR3 DNA follows: TGTGCCAGCAGCTCCCGGGACAGGGACGGCTACACCTTC. Translation: CASSSRDRDGYTF.

The chain employs TRBV7-3 and TRBJ1-1; TRBD1 matches at 8 bases. The CDR3 contains 13 residues. The germline V gene has CDR1 SGHTA and CDR2 FQGTGA. The J segment lost 3 bases and the V segment lost 5 bases, leaving 2 bases of the junction unmatched. The CDR3 nucleotides read TGTGCCAGCAGCCTACAGGGGGACACTGAAGCTTTCTTT. Amino acids: CASSLQGDTEAFF. The full variable domain, rest sourced from reference TRBV7-3 and TRBJ1-1, is GAGVSQTPSNKVTEKGKYVELRCDPISGHTALYWYRQSLGQGPEFLIYFQGTGAADDSGLPNDRFFAVRPEGSVSTLKIQRTERGDSAVYLCASSLQGDTEAFFGQGTRLTVV.

The chain employs TRBV10-2 and TRBJ2-7; 9 nucleotides match TRBD1. With 3 bases clipped from V and 3 bases from J, the junction kept 6 bases outside the gene matches. Germline lookup yields CDR1 WSHSY and CDR2 SAAADI. This CDR3 has 15 residues. Written as DNA, the CDR3 is TGCGCCAGCAGTGACTTGGGACAGGGTAACTACGAGCAGTACTTC. It is translated as CASSDLGQGNYEQYF.

CDR3 in amino acids: CSVLHTSRYNEQFF. As DNA, the CDR3 is TGCAGCGTTCTCCACACTAGCAGATACAATGAGCAGTTCTTC. The chain couples TRBV29-1 to TRBJ2-1; possible D gene TRBD2, 6 bases. CDR1 and CDR2 from the germline V gene are SQVTM and ANQGSEA. This CDR3 region has 14 residues. Trimming stripped 5 bases from V and 4 bases from J, with 15 bases between.

The J gene is TRBJ2-7, the V gene TRBV7-2; TRBD1 matches at 9 bases. The V gene's germline CDR1 is SGHTA and CDR2 FQGNSA. This CDR3 has 15 amino acids. The ends lost 5 bases at V and 3 bases at J; junction bases unmatched: 8. Here the CDR3 DNA reads TGTGCCAGCAGCATACAGGGGGCCCTTAGCTACGAGCAGTACTTC. Translating gives CASSIQGALSYEQYF.

The chain couples TRBV6-6 to TRBJ2-7; a possible D gene is TRBD2 (5 bases). The CDR3 has 14 amino acids. The V and J ends lost 7 bases and 4 bases respectively, with 17 bases between them. Germline CDR1 is MNHNY and CDR2 is SVGAGI (reference sequence). Here the CDR3 reads CASISSSGRYEQYF. In nucleotides, the CDR3 is TGTGCCAGCATATCGTCCAGCGGCCGGTACGAGCAGTACTTC.

The chain couples TRBV21-1 to TRBJ1-6; the table's D call, TRBD1, was not checked against the DNA. TRBV21-1 is marked as a pseudogene. The CDR3 has 19 amino acids. CDR3 loop: CASSKTYPDRAGYNSPLHF. In nucleotides, the CDR3 is TGTGCCAGCAGCAAGACCTACCCGGACAGGGCAGGCTATAATTCACCCCTCCACTTT.

This clone was detected only a few times. The chain employs TRBV5-6 and TRBJ1-3; D may be TRBD1 (5 bases). Germline V gives CDR1 SGHDT, CDR2 YYEEEE. Trimming took 2 bases from V and 4 from J, leaving 13 bases between them. The CDR3 is 15 amino acids. This CDR3 is CASSLTSGYGNTIYF. In DNA form, the CDR3 reads TGTGCCAGCAGCTTAACGTCAGGGTACGGAAACACCATATATTTT.

CDR3 sequence reads: CASSVDRGSTEAFF. Written as DNA, the CDR3 is TGTGCCAGTAGTGTGGACAGGGGCAGCACTGAAGCTTTCTTT. The rearrangement joins TRBV19 to TRBJ1-1; 9 positions match TRBD1. This CDR3 spans 14 amino acids. V shed 5 bases and J 4 bases; nucleotides not matched to a gene: 5. CDR1 LNHDA and CDR2 SQIVND come from the germline V gene (reference sequence).

V gene TRBV19 combines with J gene TRBJ2-5; a possible D gene is TRBD2 (6 bases). The germline gives CDR1 LNHDA, CDR2 SQIVND (reference sequence). V dropped 7 bases and J dropped 1 base, with 13 bases sitting between them. This CDR3 spans 14 amino acids. CDR3 sequence reads: CASNAAGIQETQYF. The CDR3 DNA is TGTGCCAGTAATGCGGCGGGGATCCAAGAGACCCAGTACTTC.

The chain combines TRBV5-5 with TRBJ1-5; D might be TRBD1 (5 bases). V was pared by 0 bases and J by 4 bases, with 11 bases between. Per the germline V gene, CDR1 is SGHKS and CDR2 is YYEKEE (reference sequence). The CDR3 runs to 15 residues. CDR3 in amino acids: CASSLAWQGNQPQHF. In DNA form, the CDR3 reads TGTGCCAGCAGCTTGGCCTGGCAGGGTAATCAGCCCCAGCATTTT.

The genes are TRBV28 and TRBJ2-7, with a possible D match to TRBD1 (6 bases). Germline lookup yields CDR1 MDHEN and CDR2 SYDVKM. Trimming stripped 9 bases from V and 4 bases from J, with 16 bases between. The CDR3 covers 13 residues. The DNA for the CDR3 is TGTGCCAGTTGCCCCCTGGACAGTTACGAGCAGTACTTC. It is translated as CASCPLDSYEQYF. The whole variable domain, remainder taken from reference TRBV28 and TRBJ2-7, is DVKVTQSSRYLVKRTGEKVFLECVQDMDHENMFWYRQDPGLGLRLIYFSYDVKMKEKGDIPEGYSVSREKKERFSLILESASTNQTSMYLCASCPLDSYEQYFGPGTRLTVT.

The rearrangement joins TRBV13 to TRBJ1-2, with TRBD1 identical over 11 bases. J was trimmed by 8 bases and V by 0 bases; bases with no gene match: 5. From germline, CDR1 is PRHDT and CDR2 FYEKMQ (reference sequence). The CDR3 consists of 15 residues. The CDR3 loop is CASSLGGQGAVGYTF. Here the CDR3 DNA reads TGTGCCAGCAGCTTAGGAGGACAGGGGGCAGTAGGCTACACCTTC.

This sequence joins TRBV2 and TRBJ2-3, with TRBD2 matching 9 bases. In germline, CDR1 is SNHLY, CDR2 FYNNEI. The CDR3 extends over 16 amino acids. With 4 bases clipped from V and 5 bases from J, the junction kept 10 bases outside the gene matches. CDR3 in amino acids: CASSGGSGGGRDTQYF. CDR3 in DNA: TGTGCCAGCAGTGGTGGTAGCGGGGGTGGTAGAGATACGCAGTATTTT.

The rearrangement links TRBV4-2 to TRBJ1-3; 8 nucleotides agree with TRBD1. Germline CDR1 is LGHNA and CDR2 is YNFKEQ. V was clipped by 3 bases and J by 2 bases; unmatched bases: 15. The CDR3 consists of 19 residues. The CDR3 region is CASSQRQIQGANAGNTIYF. The CDR3 DNA follows: TGTGCCAGCAGCCAGAGACAGATTCAGGGGGCTAACGCTGGAAACACCATATATTTT.

The V gene is TRBV4-3, the J gene TRBJ1-4, with 7 nucleotides matching TRBD1. Per the germline V gene, CDR1 is LGHNA and CDR2 is YSLEER. The CDR3 length is 18 residues. V shed 0 bases, J shed 4 bases, and the junction held 11 bases outside the gene matches. The CDR3 protein is CASSQDLLAGQLNEKLFF. In nucleotides, the CDR3 is TGCGCCAGCAGCCAAGATCTCCTGGCGGGACAGCTTAATGAAAAACTGTTTTTT.

CDR3 in amino acids: CASSLDSYGYTF. CDR3 DNA: TGTGCCAGCAGCCTAGACAGCTATGGCTACACCTTC. The chain joins TRBV7-2 to TRBJ1-2; a possible D gene is TRBD1 (5 bases). The V gene lost 5 bases and the J gene lost 4 bases, with 8 bases spanning the gap. The length of the CDR3 is 12 residues. Germline values: CDR1 SGHTA, CDR2 FQGNSA.

The J gene is TRBJ2-7, the V gene TRBV27, with unresolved D. Looked up from germline, CDR1 is MNHEY and CDR2 is SMNVEV (reference sequence). V dropped 11 bases and J dropped 4 bases, with 18 bases sitting between them. This CDR3 has 13 residues. Written as DNA, the CDR3 is TGTGCCGGGCTACGAGCCTGTCAATACGAGCAGTACTTC. This gives the protein CAGLRACQYEQYF.

The chain employs TRBV2 and TRBJ2-7; D not certain. V was shortened by 8 bases and J by 13 bases, with 21 bases between the two germline ends. Germline CDR1 is SNHLY and CDR2 is FYNNEI. The CDR3 consists of 12 residues. The CDR3 bases are TGTGCCAGCGCGAGTACGGTCCTTCGATTTTACTTC. Its translation is CASASTVLRFYF.

The V call is TRBV28, the J call TRBJ2-2; the D is unclear. This CDR3 spans 14 amino acids. Trimming took 7 bases from V and 8 from J, leaving 17 bases between them. Germline V gene lookup returns CDR1 MDHEN and CDR2 SYDVKM. The CDR3 region is CASKDMIGWGELFF. The DNA of the CDR3 is TGTGCCAGCAAAGATATGATCGGGTGGGGGGAGCTGTTTTTT.

The rearrangement links TRBV5-6 to TRBJ1-3; D remains ambiguous. The germline gives CDR1 SGHDT, CDR2 YYEEEE. The ends were cut back, 0 bases at V and 0 bases at J, with 4 bases in the middle. The CDR3 has 14 amino acids. CDR3 in amino acids: CASSLGHSGNTIYF. The CDR3 nucleotides read TGTGCCAGCAGCTTGGGACACTCTGGAAACACCATATATTTT.

J is TRBJ1-3 and V is TRBV6-5, with 9 bases fitting TRBD1. After removal of 6 bases from V and 3 bases from J, the junction contained 6 bases not matched to a gene. The CDR3 has 15 residues. The germline V gene encodes CDR1 MNHEY and CDR2 SVGAGI. CDR3 DNA sequence: TGTGCCAGCAGCAGTACAGGGGGCTTTGGAAACACCATATATTTT. This translates into CASSSTGGFGNTIYF.

The J gene is TRBJ2-5, the V gene TRBV29-1; TRBD1 might be the D (5 bases). Germline V gene sequence: CDR1 SQVTM, CDR2 ANQGSEA. There are 12 residues in the CDR3. V shed 6 bases and J shed 9 bases, with 17 bases lying between them. CDR3 in DNA: TGCAGCGTCCCCTCAGGCCAGGGCGCCCAGTACTTC. It yields the protein CSVPSGQGAQYF.

The chain links TRBV4-2 to TRBJ1-1; D is ambiguous. CDR3 size: 15 residues. Per the germline V gene, CDR1 is LGHNA and CDR2 is YNFKEQ. Trimming cost V 0 bases and J 1 base, with 9 bases left between them. CDR3 bases: TGTGCCAGCAGCCAAGATCCAGTAAGGAACACTGAAGCTTTCTTT. Its translation: CASSQDPVRNTEAFF.

The chain recombines TRBV27 with TRBJ2-1; no definite D call. The length of the CDR3 is 13 residues. Trimming left V 6 bases short and J 3 bases short, with 9 bases between. Germline assignment: CDR1 MNHEY and CDR2 SMNVEV (reference sequence). The CDR3 DNA reads TGTGCCAGCAGCTCTTCCAGCTACAATGAGCAGTTCTTC. It is translated as CASSSSSYNEQFF.